Listed here is a single T cell receptor beta chain. This entry is derived from a study of blood T cells in healthy people across ages. A J-beta primer mix and a sample-barcoded 5' primer were used in a second PCR of about 7 to 12 cycles. TCRdb redid the calling of the 5' RACE reads with MiXCR, one entry per CDR3 protein. The sample yields over 1,200,000 distinct CDR3 sequences, approximately 59% seen once. The CDR3 has 14 amino acids. Trimming removed 1 base at V and 6 bases at J, with 11 bases between. The chain links TRBV12-3 or TRBV12-4 to TRBJ2-3; D ambiguous. The source of this sequence is a man younger than 30 in good health. The sequencing sample was made of blood. The CDR3 bases are TGTGCCAGCAGTTTAGGGGCCCCCCAGGATACGCAGTATTTT. Protein sequence: CASSLGAPQDTQYF.